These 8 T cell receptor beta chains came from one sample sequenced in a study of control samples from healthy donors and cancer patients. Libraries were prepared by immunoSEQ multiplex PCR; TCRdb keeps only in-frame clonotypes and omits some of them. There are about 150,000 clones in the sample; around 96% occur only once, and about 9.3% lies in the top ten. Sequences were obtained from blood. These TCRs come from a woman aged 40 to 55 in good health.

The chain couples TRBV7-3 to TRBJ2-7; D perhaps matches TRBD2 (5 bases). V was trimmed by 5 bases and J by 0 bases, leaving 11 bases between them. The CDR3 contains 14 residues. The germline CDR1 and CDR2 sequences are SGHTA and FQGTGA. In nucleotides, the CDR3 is TGTGCCAGCAGCCTGTTGAGGGACTCCTACGAGCAGTACTTC. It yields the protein CASSLLRDSYEQYF.

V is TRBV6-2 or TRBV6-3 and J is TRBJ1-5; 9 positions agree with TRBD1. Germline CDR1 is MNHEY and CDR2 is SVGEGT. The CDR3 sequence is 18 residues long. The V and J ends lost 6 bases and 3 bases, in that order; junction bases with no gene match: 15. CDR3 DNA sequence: TGTGCCAGCAGCCGAGGATCGGGGACAGGGAGAGTCAATCAGCCCCAGCATTTT. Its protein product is CASSRGSGTGRVNQPQHF.

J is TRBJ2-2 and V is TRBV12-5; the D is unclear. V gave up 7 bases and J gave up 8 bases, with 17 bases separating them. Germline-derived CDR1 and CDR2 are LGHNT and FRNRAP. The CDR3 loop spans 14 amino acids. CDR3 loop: CASARSPPEGELFF. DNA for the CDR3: TGTGCTAGTGCCCGGTCTCCCCCAGAGGGGGAGCTGTTTTTT.

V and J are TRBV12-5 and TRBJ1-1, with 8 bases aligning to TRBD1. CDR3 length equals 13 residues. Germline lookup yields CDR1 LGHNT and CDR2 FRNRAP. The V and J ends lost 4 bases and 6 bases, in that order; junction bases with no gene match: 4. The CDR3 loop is CASGSPGQAEAFF. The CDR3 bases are TGTGCTAGTGGTTCCCCGGGACAGGCTGAAGCTTTCTTT.

The DNA of the CDR3 is TGTGCCAGTAGTAATCAAAGAGGCACTGAAGCTTTCTTT. Its translation is CASSNQRGTEAFF. The J gene is TRBJ1-1, the V gene TRBV19; D is unresolved. V was clipped by 4 bases and J by 4 bases, with 10 bases between them. CDR1 is LNHDA and CDR2 is SQIVND in the germline V gene (reference sequence). The CDR3 sequence is 13 residues long.

CDR3 sequence (DNA): TGCAGCGTGGGGGCCAGCCTCCGAAATGAGCAGTTCTTC. Protein sequence: CSVGASLRNEQFF. J is TRBJ2-1 and V is TRBV29-1; D perhaps matches TRBD1 (6 bases). Per germline, CDR1 SQVTM and CDR2 ANQGSEA. The CDR3 length is 13 residues. V was pared by 6 bases and J by 7 bases, with 16 bases between.

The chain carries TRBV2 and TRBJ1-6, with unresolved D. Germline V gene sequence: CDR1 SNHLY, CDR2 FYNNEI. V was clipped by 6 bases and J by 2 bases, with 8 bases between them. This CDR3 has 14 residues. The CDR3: CASSFRTYNSPLHF. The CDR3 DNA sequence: TGTGCCAGCAGCTTCAGGACCTATAATTCACCCCTCCACTTT.

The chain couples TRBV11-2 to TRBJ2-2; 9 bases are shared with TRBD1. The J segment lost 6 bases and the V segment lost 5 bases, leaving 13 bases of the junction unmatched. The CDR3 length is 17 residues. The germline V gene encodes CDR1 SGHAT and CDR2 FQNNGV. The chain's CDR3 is CASSRGQGRSWPGELFF. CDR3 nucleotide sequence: TGTGCCAGCAGCAGGGGACAGGGAAGGTCGTGGCCCGGGGAGCTGTTTTTT. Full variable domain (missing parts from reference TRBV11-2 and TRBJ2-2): EAGVAQSPRYKIIEKRQSVAFWCNPISGHATLYWYQQILGQGPKLLIQFQNNGVVDDSQLPKDRFSAERLKGVDSTLKIQPAKLEDSAVYLCASSRGQGRSWPGELFFGEGSRLTVL.